Given below is one TCR beta chain in context. No antigen is known for it. V was cut by 2 bases and J by 2 bases, with 16 bases left in between. This CDR3 contains 17 residues. Germline CDR1 reads SGDLS; CDR2 reads YYNGEE. The data derive from a study of cytomegalovirus exposure and HLA in healthy donors. The study's findings and limits: Cytomegalovirus association was assigned to 170 or so TCR beta chains. CMV antigen specificity was confirmed in vitro for three CMV-associated chains.

Only in-frame clones appear in the TCRdb table, and some are missing; sequencing was by immunoSEQ multiplex PCR. Of fewer than 200,000 clones listed, approximately 96% are singletons. The sample taken for sequencing was PBMCs. The genes are TRBV9 and TRBJ2-2; D is possibly TRBD1 (6 bases). The source is a woman between 18 and 30 years old in good health and CMV-seronegative. The CDR3 protein is CASSVSYRARNTGELFF. The CDR3 DNA is TGTGCCAGCAGCGTCTCTTACAGGGCTAGAAACACCGGGGAGCTGTTTTTT.